One TCR beta chain is described in this entry. This clonotype was detected only a few times. The antigen it recognizes is unknown. No much larger clone is present one base from it, and per-base qualities are unavailable. This entry is derived from a study of T cells after yellow fever vaccination (dated by TCRdb to the late 2010s). Broadly, across the study: Libraries from fractions with low cell numbers were prepared with the SMART-Seq v4 Ultra Low Input RNA kit. Bulk TCR alpha and beta repertoires were sequenced longitudinally to track T-cell clones before and after primary and booster YFV17D yellow fever vaccination. The cohort comprised two healthy male donors, one aged 18 to 29 and one aged 30 to 40 years. Blood was drawn at multiple timepoints before and after primary and secondary immunization, with bulk PBMC replicates and cell subsets isolated. Study-wide conclusions, independent of this receptor: Most clones expanded after primary vaccination (96% of CD4 and about 85% of CD8) were re-detected after the booster, suggesting that broad memory maintenance occurred. The study included only a couple of donors, which limits how far the findings can be generalized. A small share of clonotypes was detected in both CD4 and CD8 compartments, with the overlap likely arising from convergent recombination. Compared with the primary T-cell response, the secondary T-cell response was faster but weaker, reaching its peak on day 5 rather than on day 15. Computational filtering was required because FACS-sorted repertoires could contain abundant contaminating clonotypes from the bulk population.

The sample's treatment or condition, from its label and the paper: live attenuated yellow fever vaccine strain. Two biological replicates of bulk PBMCs were collected at each blood-draw timepoint. PBMCs were isolated from peripheral blood using a standard Ficoll-Paque protocol. TriZol was used to extract RNA from bulk PBMCs, CD4 and CD8 fractions, and dextramer-positive and dextramer-negative fractions. The V and J ends are trimmed by 6 bases and 9 bases, leaving 15 bases between them. The CDR3 spans 13 residues, from the cysteine through the phenylalanine. Of all the DNA, just the CDR3 is kept, 39 bases in frame from base 1. TCR cDNA was synthesized by 5'RACE template switching, through which a universal primer site and unique molecular identifiers were introduced. cDNA synthesis was primed from both the TCR alpha and TCR beta constant segments. Libraries were amplified in two PCR steps, with sample barcodes and sequencing adapters added in the second step. Sequencing of libraries was done on Illumina HiSeq 2500 (2x100 bp) or NovaSeq (2x150 bp). Processing in the source paper ran as follows. MIGEC handled demultiplexing of reads and collapsing into UMI consensus sequences, while MiXCR performed V(D)J alignment. Vaccine-responding clonotypes were identified with edgeR using replicate PBMC samples, with FDR below 0.01 and a log2 fold change above 5 up to day 15 being required. Each bulk clonotype was labeled CD4 or CD8 based on which sequenced repertoire, CD4 or CD8, contained the clonotype at higher abundance. Using fastp trimming at Q25 and MiXCR clonotype assembly, TCRdb reanalyzed the public sequencing data and kept in-frame beta chains. Duplicate CDR3 protein sequences are folded into a single record with the most common DNA and genes. The V and J calls were determined by TCRdb, not by the authors. The sample table shows approximately 580,000 distinct CDR3 sequences, and roughly a sixth are seen once. The ten biggest clones cover about 18% of the sample.

The chain joins TRBV12-3 or TRBV12-4 to TRBJ1-5; no D gene can be assigned with confidence. The clonotype comes from a man younger than 30 who received the YFV17D yellow fever vaccine. The sequences come from PBMCs, collected around 5 days after the first yellow fever vaccination. The DNA is as follows: TGTGCCAGCAGCCCTAGCCCGGCCTCGCCCCAGCATTTT. Its translation reads: CASSPSPASPQHF.